The 18 T cell receptor beta chains below come from one sample, sequenced in a study of cytomegalovirus exposure and HLA in healthy donors. The PCR used 60 Vbeta and 13 Jbeta primers. Produced via immunoSEQ multiplex PCR; TCRdb's table is partial and in-frame only. The sample holds some 200,000 clones, less than 85% seen once. The specimen sequenced was PBMCs. The source of these receptors is a girl aged 5-17 years in good health and CMV-seropositive.

The sample holds one count of this clone. The chain links TRBV10-1 to TRBJ2-2; 9 bases are a match to TRBD1. V was clipped by 7 bases and J by 4 bases; unmatched bases: 7. The CDR3 loop spans 15 amino acids. Germline V gene lookup returns CDR1 WNHNN and CDR2 SYGVQD (reference sequence). The DNA of the CDR3 is TGCGCCAGCAAAAATGGGACAGGGATCACCGGGGAGCTGTTTTTT. Its protein is CASKNGTGITGELFF.

This clone was seen once. The chain links TRBV5-8 to TRBJ2-1; 15 nucleotides agree with TRBD2. CDR3 length equals 19 residues. J lost 0 bases, V lost 3 bases, and 7 bases had no gene match. Per the germline V gene, CDR1 is SGHTS and CDR2 is YDEGEE. The CDR3 loop is CASSWEGLAGGLSYNEQFF. The CDR3 DNA reads TGTGCCAGCAGCTGGGAGGGACTAGCGGGGGGACTCTCCTACAATGAGCAGTTCTTC.

This clone was counted between two and nine times. The chain carries TRBV6-4 and TRBJ2-1; 8 nucleotides agree with TRBD2. Germline CDR1 and CDR2: MRHNA and SNTAGT. CDR3 length: 15 amino acids. Trimming took 6 bases from V and 3 from J; bases not matched to a gene: 7. The CDR3 DNA is TGTGCCAGCAGCCCCTCGGGACTAGGCTACAATGAGCAGTTCTTC. As protein: CASSPSGLGYNEQFF.

CDR3 amino acids: CASSPDGGNTEAFF. In DNA form, the CDR3 reads TGTGCCAGCAGCCCCGACGGGGGGAACACTGAAGCTTTCTTT. The V call is TRBV11-3, the J call TRBJ1-1; tentative D call: TRBD1 (5 bases). The CDR3 totals 14 residues. Germline V gene sequence: CDR1 SGHNT, CDR2 YENEEA. With 5 bases removed from V and 1 base from J, the gap between germline ends came to 11 bases.

This clone turned up a few times. The chain is built from TRBV6-1 and TRBJ2-5; 11 positions agree with TRBD1. With V trimmed by 0 bases and J by 5 bases, 5 bases remained unmatched. The CDR3 is 16 residues long. Germline V gives CDR1 MNHNS, CDR2 SASEGT. The CDR3 bases are TGTGCCAGCAGTGAAGCCCGGACAGGGGGCGAGGAGACCCAGTACTTC. Translating gives CASSEARTGGEETQYF.

The chain uses TRBV2 and TRBJ1-3; no clear D. Germline CDR1 reads SNHLY; CDR2 reads FYNNEI. V was clipped by 6 bases and J by 1 base, with 16 bases between them. The length of the CDR3 is 16 residues. Here the CDR3 DNA reads TGTGCCAGCAGCCTGAACCAACTGGTTTCTGGAAACACCATATATTTT. Encoded protein: CASSLNQLVSGNTIYF. Based on the CDR3 plus reference TRBV2 and TRBJ1-3, the full variable domain is EPEVTQTPSHQVTQMGQEVILRCVPISNHLYFYWYRQILGQKVEFLVSFYNNEISEKSEIFDDQFSVERPDGSNFTLKIRSTKLEDSAMYFCASSLNQLVSGNTIYFGEGSWLTVV.

J is TRBJ2-1 and V is TRBV27; 7 positions match TRBD2. V shed 5 bases, J shed 0 bases, and the junction held 7 bases outside the gene matches. Germline V CDR1 and CDR2: MNHEY, SMNVEV (reference sequence). This CDR3 contains 16 residues. The CDR3 sequence: CASSTKRDSSYNEQFF. For the CDR3, the DNA is TGTGCCAGCAGTACCAAGCGGGATTCCTCCTACAATGAGCAGTTCTTC.

V gene TRBV7-2 combines with J gene TRBJ1-2; 9 bases are shared with TRBD1. This CDR3 has 15 residues. Losses at the gene ends were 5 bases for V and 2 bases for J; bases not matched to a gene: 6. The germline V gene encodes CDR1 SGHTA and CDR2 FQGNSA. The CDR3 loop reads CASSLGQGPNYGYTF. The CDR3 bases are TGTGCCAGCAGCCTAGGACAGGGGCCGAACTATGGCTACACCTTC.

This clone was seen only a few times. V gene TRBV18 combines with J gene TRBJ1-4, with D uncertain. Trimming removed 3 bases at V and 0 bases at J, with 11 bases between. The CDR3 spans 16 residues. The germline gives CDR1 KGHSH, CDR2 LQKENI. The DNA for the CDR3 is TGTGCCAGCTCACCTCAGCGGAGCGCAACTAATGAAAAACTGTTTTTT. Amino acid sequence: CASSPQRSATNEKLFF. Based on the CDR3 plus reference TRBV18 and TRBJ1-4, the full variable domain is NAGVMQNPRHLVRRRGQEARLRCSPMKGHSHVYWYRQLPEEGLKFMVYLQKENIIDESGMPKERFSAEFPKEGPSILRIQQVVRGDSAAYFCASSPQRSATNEKLFFGSGTQLSVL.

This clone was detected only once. The chain has TRBV2 and TRBJ2-7; 13 positions match TRBD2. The CDR3 length is 13 residues. In germline, CDR1 is SNHLY, CDR2 FYNNEI. V shed 6 bases and J 6 bases; nucleotides not matched to a gene: 2. CDR3 sequence (DNA): TGTGCCAGCAGGGGACTAGCGGGGAGCGAGCAGTACTTC. This encodes CASRGLAGSEQYF. Looking up the rest from reference TRBV2 and TRBJ2-7 gives the full variable domain: EPEVTQTPSHQVTQMGQEVILRCVPISNHLYFYWYRQILGQKVEFLVSFYNNEISEKSEIFDDQFSVERPDGSNFTLKIRSTKLEDSAMYFCASRGLAGSEQYFGPGTRLTVT.

This clone appeared a single time. This chain uses TRBV27 with TRBJ2-1; 9 positions agree with TRBD2. V gave up 0 bases and J gave up 7 bases; unmatched junction bases: 7. The germline gives CDR1 MNHEY, CDR2 SMNVEV (reference sequence). The CDR3 spans 16 residues. This chain's CDR3 is CASSLSRGGFINEQFF. The CDR3 bases are TGTGCCAGCAGTTTATCGCGGGGGGGGTTTATAAATGAGCAGTTCTTC.

The CDR3 reads CASSSGGYRGTGELFF. The CDR3 coding sequence is TGTGCCAGCAGCTCCGGTGGGTATCGAGGAACCGGGGAGCTGTTTTTT. This chain links TRBV11-2 with TRBJ2-2; unclear D gene. V lost 4 bases and J 5 bases, leaving 17 bases between the germline ends. Germline CDR1 is SGHAT and CDR2 is FQNNGV. The CDR3 runs to 16 residues.

This clone has at least ten counts. V and J are TRBV5-5 and TRBJ1-1; D is unclear. V was shortened by 2 bases and J by 1 base, with 6 bases between the two germline ends. The CDR3 has 13 amino acids. Germline V gives CDR1 SGHKS, CDR2 YYEKEE (reference sequence). CDR3: CASSFGKNTEAFF. CDR3 nucleotides: TGTGCCAGCAGCTTTGGCAAGAACACTGAAGCTTTCTTT.

The chain recombines TRBV7-8 with TRBJ2-3; D is unclear. This CDR3 is built from 14 residues. CDR1 and CDR2 (germline): SGHVS, FQNEAQ. Trimming took 2 bases from V and 1 from J, leaving 7 bases between them. The CDR3 nucleotides are TGTGCCAGCAGCTTATTAGCTGGCACAGATACGCAGTATTTT. It yields the protein CASSLLAGTDTQYF.

This clone showed up just a few times. The rearrangement links TRBV27 to TRBJ2-2; TRBD1 matches 9 bases. The germline CDR1 and CDR2 sequences are MNHEY and SMNVEV (reference sequence). This CDR3 has 16 residues. After removal of 5 bases from V and 7 bases from J, the junction contained 11 bases not matched to a gene. The CDR3 loop is CASSPLGTGRDGELFF. The CDR3 DNA follows: TGTGCCAGCAGTCCCCTGGGGACAGGGAGGGACGGGGAGCTGTTTTTT.

The chain combines TRBV19 with TRBJ2-7; 7 bases align to TRBD2. Germline V gene sequence: CDR1 LNHDA, CDR2 SQIVND (reference sequence). Unmatched junction bases numbered 2, after V lost 5 bases and J lost 4 bases. CDR3 length: 12 amino acids. The CDR3 DNA sequence: TGTGCCAGTAGTTGGGGGGGATACGAGCAGTACTTC. Protein: CASSWGGYEQYF.

In its sample, this clone was seen a few times. The chain uses TRBV5-1 and TRBJ2-7, with TRBD1 matching over 11 bases. V gave up 2 bases and J gave up 3 bases; unmatched junction bases: 1. The V gene's germline CDR1 is SGHRS and CDR2 YFSETQ. The CDR3 length is 14 residues. The CDR3 DNA sequence: TGCGCCAGCAGCTTCGGGACAGGGGGCTACGAGCAGTACTTC. Encoded protein: CASSFGTGGYEQYF.

The rearrangement joins TRBV14 to TRBJ2-5, with D maybe TRBD1 (6 bases). Trimming pared 3 bases from V and 5 bases from J, leaving 16 bases between. CDR3 size: 15 residues. In germline, CDR1 is SGHDN, CDR2 FVKESK. CDR3 in amino acids: CASSQVTGSRETQYF. The CDR3 DNA follows: TGTGCCAGCAGCCAGGTAACAGGGTCCAGGGAGACCCAGTACTTC.